This TCR beta chain was sequenced in a study of control samples from healthy donors and cancer patients. The assay was immunoSEQ multiplex PCR, and TCRdb's table has in-frame clones only and misses some. The sample has over 150,000 clones; over 80% are singletons. The CDR3 has 16 amino acids. Germline V gene sequence: CDR1 GTSNPN, CDR2 SVGIG (reference sequence). V was clipped by 5 bases and J by 0 bases, with 16 bases between them. The chain joins TRBV30 to TRBJ1-4; D is perhaps TRBD1 (6 bases). The sequence was collected from a man younger than 35 in good health. Sequenced sample: blood. As DNA, the CDR3 is TGTGCCTGGGGACAGTCAAAGACTGCAACTAATGAAAAACTGTTTTTT. It specifies CAWGQSKTATNEKLFF.